This T cell receptor beta chain derives from a study of shared clonotypes between healthy human individuals. As for the study in general: Researchers assigned three CD4 naive, three CD4 memory, two CD8 naive and one CD8 memory plate to each donor. Whole-study results and caveats: The represented genetic and exposure-history diversity was limited by the small number of donors.

CD8 cells classed as naive were CD45RO-negative and positively selected for CCR7, excluding terminally differentiated effector memory CD45RA+ cells. With 4 bases clipped from V and 3 bases from J, the junction kept 8 bases outside the gene matches. Per the germline V gene, CDR1 is SGHNT and CDR2 is YYREEE (reference sequence). The length of the CDR3 is 15 residues. Methods used by the authors: ImmunoSEQ output held junction-only sequences without quality scores, so filtering differed. This table comes from immunoSEQ multiplex PCR, and its TCRdb copy is limited to in-frame clones, with some not included. V and J calls and clone size are those listed in that table; D and trimming were worked out from the DNA. Among about 2 million clones listed, about 95% were seen once. In the case of this clone: Its antigen is unknown.

The chain is built from TRBV5-4 and TRBJ1-2; the match to TRBD1 covers 8 bases. This receptor was taken from a man in his late teens or twenties in good health. Input material: naive CD8+ T cells sorted from blood. The CDR3 loop reads CASSLIQGGDYGYTF. The CDR3 nucleotides are TGTGCCAGCAGCCTTATACAGGGGGGGGACTATGGCTACACCTTC.